One and the same sample provided the 11 T cell receptor beta chains below, sequenced in a study of long-term antiretroviral therapy in people with HIV. It was version v3.0 of the immunoSEQ assay that was run at survey level. The protocol was immunoSEQ multiplex PCR, while the TCRdb copy is restricted to in-frame clones and leaves out a portion. The sample shows roughly 30,000 clones, 65% to 85% of them seen only once. The sample consisted of unsorted PBMCs, taken around 2.8 years after starting antiretroviral therapy. These TCRs come from a young man with HIV.

This chain connects TRBV6-6 to TRBJ2-1; 10 bases agree with TRBD2. Per the germline V gene, CDR1 is MNHNY and CDR2 is SVGAGI (reference sequence). CDR3 length equals 15 residues. V lost 2 bases to trimming and J lost 9 bases; unmatched junction nucleotides: 7. For the CDR3, the DNA is TGTGCCAGCAGTTACCCAAGCGGGAGGGCCGGTGAGCAGTTCTTC. It codes for CASSYPSGRAGEQFF.

This clone has a handful of counts. This chain's CDR3 is CASSNRNRESVDEQYF. In DNA, the CDR3 is TGTGCCAGCAGCAATAGGAACAGGGAGAGCGTTGACGAGCAGTACTTC. The V and J genes are TRBV7-9 and TRBJ2-7; the D gene is possibly TRBD1 (6 bases). With 5 bases removed from V and 5 bases from J, the gap between germline ends came to 22 bases. The CDR3 has 16 amino acids. Germline-derived CDR1 and CDR2 are SEHNR and FQNEAQ (reference sequence).

The chain joins TRBV7-9 to TRBJ2-7; D assignment may be TRBD1 or TRBD2 (5 bases each). Trimming removed 5 bases at V and 4 bases at J, with 9 bases between. Germline V lookup: CDR1 SEHNR, CDR2 FQNEAQ (reference sequence). This CDR3 has 12 residues. CDR3 residues: CASSRDHYEQYF. In nucleotides, the CDR3 is TGTGCCAGCAGCCGGGACCATTACGAGCAGTACTTC.

The chain recombines TRBV2 with TRBJ1-5; D is possibly TRBD1 (5 bases). Germline CDR1 reads SNHLY; CDR2 reads FYNNEI. Trimming cost V 0 bases and J 7 bases, with 13 bases left between them. The CDR3 is 15 residues long. The CDR3 DNA follows: TGTGCCAGCAGTGAAGCTTCCAGGGAATTCCAGCCCCAGCATTTT. Protein product: CASSEASREFQPQHF.

Within the sample, this clone is medium-sized. Within the sample, other DNA sequences also encode this same CDR3. This sequence joins TRBV7-9 and TRBJ2-7; TRBD1 matches 7 bases. Germline V lookup: CDR1 SEHNR, CDR2 FQNEAQ (reference sequence). This CDR3 region has 14 residues. V was pared by 5 bases and J by 3 bases, with 7 bases of the junction left unmatched. The DNA of the CDR3 is TGTGCCAGCAGCCCACCCACAGGGGACTACGAGCAGTACTTC. It encodes CASSPPTGDYEQYF. Combining the CDR3 with reference TRBV7-9 and TRBJ2-7 gives the whole variable domain DTGVSQNPRHKITKRGQNVTFRCDPISEHNRLYWYRQTLGQGPEFLTYFQNEAQLEKSRLLSDRFSAERPKGSFSTLEIQRTEQGDSAMYLCASSPPTGDYEQYFGPGTRLTVT.

The genes are TRBV7-9 and TRBJ2-2; TRBD1 matches 7 bases. The CDR3 is 16 residues long. Germline values: CDR1 SEHNR, CDR2 FQNEAQ (reference sequence). Germline trimming cut 1 base from V and 4 bases from J; bases unmatched to any gene: 6. The chain's CDR3 is CASSLVGGIGTGELFF. DNA of the CDR3: TGTGCCAGCAGCTTAGTAGGGGGCATCGGCACCGGGGAGCTGTTTTTT.

This chain joins TRBV30 and TRBJ1-6; D gene ambiguous. Germline CDR1 GTSNPN, CDR2 SVGIG (reference sequence). Trimming took 1 base from V and 9 from J, leaving 10 bases between them. The length of the CDR3 is 13 residues. The CDR3 bases are TGTGCCTGGAGTGAACAACCGGGTTCACCCCTCCACTTT. This translates into CAWSEQPGSPLHF.

This chain links TRBV27 with TRBJ2-3, with 8 bases lining up with TRBD1. Germline CDR1 and CDR2: MNHEY and SMNVEV (reference sequence). This CDR3 is 13 amino acids long. After removal of 7 bases from V and 5 bases from J, the junction contained 5 bases not matched to a gene. This CDR3 reads CASTRTGRDTQYF. The CDR3 DNA reads as TGTGCCAGCACCCGGACAGGGAGAGATACGCAGTATTTT.

The V call is TRBV20-1, the J call TRBJ1-1, with unresolved D. Germline CDR1 is DFQATT and CDR2 is SNEGSKA (reference sequence). Trimming removed 6 bases at V and 4 bases at J, with 9 bases between. The CDR3 is made up of 11 amino acids. The CDR3 region is CSAPLGTEAFF. In nucleotides, the CDR3 is TGCAGTGCCCCCCTGGGCACTGAAGCTTTCTTT.

This sequence joins TRBV11-1 and TRBJ1-1; D not certain. CDR3 length: 14 amino acids. CDR1 and CDR2 (germline): SGHAT, FQDESV (reference sequence). Trimming took 5 bases from V and 4 from J, leaving 14 bases between them. The CDR3 nucleotides read TGTGCCAGCAGCCGGCGGGGAATTGGCACTGAAGCTTTCTTT. Protein sequence: CASSRRGIGTEAFF.

The chain uses TRBV7-9 and TRBJ2-1; D uncertain. Germline-derived CDR1 and CDR2 are SEHNR and FQNEAQ (reference sequence). V was shortened by 3 bases and J by 10 bases, with 7 bases between the two germline ends. The CDR3 totals 11 residues. The CDR3 here is CASSLRQEQFF. The CDR3, as DNA: TGTGCCAGCAGCTTGCGACAAGAGCAGTTCTTC.